The source of this TCR beta chain is a study of blood T cell repertoires in COVID-19. The length of the CDR3 is 14 residues. CDR1 and CDR2 (germline): SGHTA, FQGNSA. The V and J ends lost 1 base and 7 bases respectively, with 11 bases between them. The repertoire was sequenced with immunoSEQ multiplex PCR; TCRdb's copy has only in-frame clones and lacks some. The sample has tens of thousands of clones, 70% to 80% seen once. The clonotype comes from a man aged 60-69 years with active or convalescent COVID-19. Specimen: peripheral blood. The chain employs TRBV7-2 and TRBJ1-5; no clear D gene. The CDR3 region has the DNA TGTGCCAGCAGCTTAGTTGGCAGTCGCCAGCCCCAGCATTTT. As protein: CASSLVGSRQPQHF.